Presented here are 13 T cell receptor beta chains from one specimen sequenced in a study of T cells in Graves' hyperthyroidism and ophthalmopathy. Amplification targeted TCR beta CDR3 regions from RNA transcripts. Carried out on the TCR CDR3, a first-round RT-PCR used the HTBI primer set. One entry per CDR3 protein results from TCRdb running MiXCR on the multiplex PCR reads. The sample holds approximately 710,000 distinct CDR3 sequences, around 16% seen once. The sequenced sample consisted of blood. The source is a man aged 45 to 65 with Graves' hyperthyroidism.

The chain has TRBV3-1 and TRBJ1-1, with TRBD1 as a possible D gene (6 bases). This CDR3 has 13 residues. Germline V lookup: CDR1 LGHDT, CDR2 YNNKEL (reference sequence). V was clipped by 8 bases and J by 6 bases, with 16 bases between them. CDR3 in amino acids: CASGGLLDAEAFF. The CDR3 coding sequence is TGTGCCAGCGGGGGGCTGTTGGACGCTGAAGCTTTCTTT.

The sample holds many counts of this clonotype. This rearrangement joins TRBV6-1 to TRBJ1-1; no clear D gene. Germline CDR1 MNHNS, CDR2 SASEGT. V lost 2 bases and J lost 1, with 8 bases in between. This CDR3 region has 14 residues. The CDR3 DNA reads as TGTGCCAGCAGTGAAAGGCCAGGGAACACTGAAGCTTTCTTT. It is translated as CASSERPGNTEAFF.

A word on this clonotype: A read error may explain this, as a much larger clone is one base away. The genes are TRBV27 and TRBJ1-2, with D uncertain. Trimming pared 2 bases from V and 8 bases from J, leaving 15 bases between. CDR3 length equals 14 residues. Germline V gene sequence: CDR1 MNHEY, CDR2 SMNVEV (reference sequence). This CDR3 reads CASSLTRPSGGYTF. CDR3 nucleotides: TGTGCCAGCAGTTTAACCCGGCCCTCGGGCGGCTACACCTTC.

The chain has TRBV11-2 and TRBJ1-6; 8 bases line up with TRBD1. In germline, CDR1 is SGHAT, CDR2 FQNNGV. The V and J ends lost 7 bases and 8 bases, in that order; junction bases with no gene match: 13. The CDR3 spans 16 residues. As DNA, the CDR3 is TGTGCCAGCAACCAGAGGGGCGACAGGGGATATTCACCCCTCCACTTT. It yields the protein CASNQRGDRGYSPLHF.

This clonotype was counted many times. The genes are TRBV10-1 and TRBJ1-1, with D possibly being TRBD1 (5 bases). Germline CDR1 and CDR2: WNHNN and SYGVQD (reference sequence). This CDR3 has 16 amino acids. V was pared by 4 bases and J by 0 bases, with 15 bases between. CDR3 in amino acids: CASSAPTVFMNTEAFF. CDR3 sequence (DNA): TGCGCCAGCAGTGCGCCGACAGTCTTCATGAACACTGAAGCTTTCTTT.

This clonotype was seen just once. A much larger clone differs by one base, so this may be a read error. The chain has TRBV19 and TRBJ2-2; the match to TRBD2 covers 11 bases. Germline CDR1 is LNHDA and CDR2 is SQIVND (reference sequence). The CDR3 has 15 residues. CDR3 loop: CASDGTSGFTRELFF. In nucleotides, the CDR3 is TGTGCCAGCGACGGGACTAGCGGTTTCACCAGGGAGCTGTTTTTT.

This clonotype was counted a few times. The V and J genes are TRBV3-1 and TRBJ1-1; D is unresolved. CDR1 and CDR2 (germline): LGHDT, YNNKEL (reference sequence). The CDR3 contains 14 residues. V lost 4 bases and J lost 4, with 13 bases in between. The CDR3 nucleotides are TGTGCCAGCAGCCCGATGGCGAGTAGCACTGAAGCTTTCTTT. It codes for CASSPMASSTEAFF.

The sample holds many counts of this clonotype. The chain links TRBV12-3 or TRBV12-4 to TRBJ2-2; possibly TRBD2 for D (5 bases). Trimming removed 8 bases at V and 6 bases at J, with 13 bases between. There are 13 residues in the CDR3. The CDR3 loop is CASRPVGAGELFF. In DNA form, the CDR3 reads TGTGCCAGCCGTCCCGTGGGAGCCGGGGAGCTGTTTTTT.

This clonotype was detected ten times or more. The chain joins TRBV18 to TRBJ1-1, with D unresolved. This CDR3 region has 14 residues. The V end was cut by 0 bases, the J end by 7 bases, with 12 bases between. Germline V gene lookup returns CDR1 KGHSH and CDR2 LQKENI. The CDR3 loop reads CASSPPRIMGEAFF. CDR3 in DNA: TGTGCCAGCTCACCACCTCGGATTATGGGTGAAGCTTTCTTT.

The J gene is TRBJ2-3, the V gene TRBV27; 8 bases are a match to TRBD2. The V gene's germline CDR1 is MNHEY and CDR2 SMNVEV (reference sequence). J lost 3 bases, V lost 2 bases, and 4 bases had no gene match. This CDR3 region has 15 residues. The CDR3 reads CASSLHAGGTDTQYF. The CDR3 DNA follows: TGTGCCAGCAGTTTACATGCGGGAGGTACAGATACGCAGTATTTT.

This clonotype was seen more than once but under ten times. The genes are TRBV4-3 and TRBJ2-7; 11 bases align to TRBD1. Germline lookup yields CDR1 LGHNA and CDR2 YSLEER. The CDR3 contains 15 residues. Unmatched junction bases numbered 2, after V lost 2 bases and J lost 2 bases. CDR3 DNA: TGCGCCAGCAGCCAACTGGACAGGGGGCCCTACGAGCAGTACTTC. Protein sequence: CASSQLDRGPYEQYF.

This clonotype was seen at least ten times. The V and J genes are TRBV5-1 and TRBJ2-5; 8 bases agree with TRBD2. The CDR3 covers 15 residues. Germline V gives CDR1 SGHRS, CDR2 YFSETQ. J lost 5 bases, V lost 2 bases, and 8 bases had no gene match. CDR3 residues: CASSFSGAGAETQYF. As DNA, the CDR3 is TGCGCCAGCAGCTTCTCGGGAGCGGGGGCGGAGACCCAGTACTTC.

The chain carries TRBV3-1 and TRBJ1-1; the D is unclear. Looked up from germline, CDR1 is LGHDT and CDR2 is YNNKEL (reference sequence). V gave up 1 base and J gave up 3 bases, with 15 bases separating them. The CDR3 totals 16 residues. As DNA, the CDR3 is TGTGCCAGCAGCCAAGCTGTGTACAAGCTGGACACTGAAGCTTTCTTT. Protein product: CASSQAVYKLDTEAFF.